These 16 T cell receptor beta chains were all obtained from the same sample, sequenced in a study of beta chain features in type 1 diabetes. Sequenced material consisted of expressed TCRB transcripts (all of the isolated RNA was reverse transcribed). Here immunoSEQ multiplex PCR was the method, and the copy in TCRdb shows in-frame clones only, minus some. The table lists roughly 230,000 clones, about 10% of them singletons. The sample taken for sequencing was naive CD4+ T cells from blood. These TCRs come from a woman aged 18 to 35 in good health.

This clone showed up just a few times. DNA of the CDR3: TGTGCCAGCAGTGAGTTCGGCGGGACTGAAGCTTTCTTT. The encoded protein is CASSEFGGTEAFF. This sequence joins TRBV25-1 and TRBJ1-1; D unresolved. V lost 3 bases to trimming and J lost 5 bases, with 10 bases between them. The germline gives CDR1 MGHDK, CDR2 SYGVNS. CDR3 length: 13 amino acids.

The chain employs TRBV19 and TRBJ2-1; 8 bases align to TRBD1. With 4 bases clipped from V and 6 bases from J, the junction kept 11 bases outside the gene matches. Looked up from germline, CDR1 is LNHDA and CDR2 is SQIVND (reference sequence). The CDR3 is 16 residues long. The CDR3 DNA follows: TGTGCCAGTAGTACCCGCGTTGGGACAGGACGCAATGAGCAGTTCTTC. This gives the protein CASSTRVGTGRNEQFF.

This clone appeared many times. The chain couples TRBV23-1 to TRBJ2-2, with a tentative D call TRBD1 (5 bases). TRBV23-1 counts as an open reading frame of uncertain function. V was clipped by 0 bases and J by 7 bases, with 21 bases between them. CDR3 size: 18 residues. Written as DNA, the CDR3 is TGCGCCAGCAGTCAATCGAGGCAGGGTCCGGTTTTCGTCGGGGAGCTGTTTTTT. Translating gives CASSQSRQGPVFVGELFF.

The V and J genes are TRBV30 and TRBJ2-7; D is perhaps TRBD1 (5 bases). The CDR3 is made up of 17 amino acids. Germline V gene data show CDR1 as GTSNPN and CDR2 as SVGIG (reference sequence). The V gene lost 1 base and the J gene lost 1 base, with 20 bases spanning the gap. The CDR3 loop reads CAWSAFPRAGKSYEQYF. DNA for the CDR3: TGTGCCTGGAGTGCCTTCCCCCGCGCAGGGAAGTCCTACGAGCAGTACTTC.

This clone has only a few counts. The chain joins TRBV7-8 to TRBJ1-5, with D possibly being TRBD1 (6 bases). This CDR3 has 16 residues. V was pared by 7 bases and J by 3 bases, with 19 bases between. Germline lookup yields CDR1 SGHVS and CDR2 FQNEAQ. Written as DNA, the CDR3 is TGTGCCAGCACCCTAAGGGGGGGACAAGACAATCAGCCCCAGCATTTT. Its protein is CASTLRGGQDNQPQHF. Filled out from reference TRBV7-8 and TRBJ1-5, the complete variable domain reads GAGVSQSPRYKVAKRGQDVALRCDPISGHVSLFWYQQALGQGPEFLTYFQNEAQLDKSGLPSDRFFAERPEGSVSTLKIQRTQQEDSAVYLCASTLRGGQDNQPQHFGDGTRLSIL.

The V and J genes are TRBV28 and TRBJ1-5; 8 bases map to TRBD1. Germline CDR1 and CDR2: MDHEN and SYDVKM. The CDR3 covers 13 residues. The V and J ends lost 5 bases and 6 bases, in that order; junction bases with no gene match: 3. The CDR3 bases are TGTGCCAGCAGTCCAGGGGGCGGTCAGCCCCAGCATTTT. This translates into CASSPGGGQPQHF.

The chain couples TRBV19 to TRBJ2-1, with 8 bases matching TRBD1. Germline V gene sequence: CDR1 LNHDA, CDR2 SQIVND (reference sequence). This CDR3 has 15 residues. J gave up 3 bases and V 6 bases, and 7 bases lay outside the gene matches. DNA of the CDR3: TGTGCCAGTAGCTTGGGACAGGCCCTCTACAATGAGCAGTTCTTC. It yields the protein CASSLGQALYNEQFF.

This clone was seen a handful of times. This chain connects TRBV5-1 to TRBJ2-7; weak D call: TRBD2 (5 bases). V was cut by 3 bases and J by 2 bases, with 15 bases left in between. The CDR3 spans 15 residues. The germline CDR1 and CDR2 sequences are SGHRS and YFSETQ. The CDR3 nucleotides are TGCGCCAGCAGCTCCCACGAGGGATCTGCCTACGAGCAGTACTTC. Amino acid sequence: CASSSHEGSAYEQYF.

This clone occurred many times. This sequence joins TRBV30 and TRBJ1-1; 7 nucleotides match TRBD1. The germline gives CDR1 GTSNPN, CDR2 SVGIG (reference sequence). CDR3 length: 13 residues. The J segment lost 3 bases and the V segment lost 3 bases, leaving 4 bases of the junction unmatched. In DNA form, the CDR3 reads TGTGCCTGGAGAGAGCAGGGGGACACTGAAGCTTTCTTT. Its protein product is CAWREQGDTEAFF.

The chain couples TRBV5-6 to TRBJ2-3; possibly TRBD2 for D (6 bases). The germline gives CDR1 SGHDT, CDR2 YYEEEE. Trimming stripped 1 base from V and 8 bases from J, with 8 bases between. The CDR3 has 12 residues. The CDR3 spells CASSLSGGTQYF. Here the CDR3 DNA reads TGTGCCAGCAGCTTGTCCGGGGGTACGCAGTATTTT.

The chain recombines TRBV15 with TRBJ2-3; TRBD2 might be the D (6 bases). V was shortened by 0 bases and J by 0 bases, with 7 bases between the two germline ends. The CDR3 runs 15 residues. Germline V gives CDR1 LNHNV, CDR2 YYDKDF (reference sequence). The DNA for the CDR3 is TGTGCCACCAGCAGAGAAAGCGGGAGCACAGATACGCAGTATTTT. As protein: CATSRESGSTDTQYF.

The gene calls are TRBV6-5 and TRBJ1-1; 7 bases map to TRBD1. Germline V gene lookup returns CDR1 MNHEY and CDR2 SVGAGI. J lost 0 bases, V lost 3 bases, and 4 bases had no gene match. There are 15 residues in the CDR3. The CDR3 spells CASSYSGQMNTEAFF. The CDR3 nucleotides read TGTGCCAGCAGTTATTCGGGACAGATGAACACTGAAGCTTTCTTT.

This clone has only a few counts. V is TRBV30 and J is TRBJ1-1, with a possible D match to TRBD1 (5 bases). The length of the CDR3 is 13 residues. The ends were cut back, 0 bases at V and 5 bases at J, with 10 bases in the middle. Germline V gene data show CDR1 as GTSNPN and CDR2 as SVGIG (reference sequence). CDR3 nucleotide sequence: TGTGCCTGGAGTGTTCAGGGTTTAACTGAAGCTTTCTTT. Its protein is CAWSVQGLTEAFF.

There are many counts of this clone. This chain's CDR3 is CALDYNEQFF. In nucleotides, the CDR3 is TGTGCCCTAGACTACAATGAGCAGTTCTTC. The chain has TRBV30 and TRBJ2-1; D ambiguous. CDR3 size: 10 residues. In germline, CDR1 is GTSNPN, CDR2 SVGIG (reference sequence). Trimming cost V 8 bases and J 3 bases, with 5 bases left between them.

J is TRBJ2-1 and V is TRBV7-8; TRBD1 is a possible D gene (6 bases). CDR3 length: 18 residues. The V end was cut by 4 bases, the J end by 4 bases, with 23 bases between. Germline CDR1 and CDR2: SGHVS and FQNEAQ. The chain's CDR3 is CASSSQQGSSYPYNEQFF. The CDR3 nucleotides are TGTGCCAGCAGCTCTCAACAGGGTAGTAGTTACCCTTACAATGAGCAGTTCTTC.

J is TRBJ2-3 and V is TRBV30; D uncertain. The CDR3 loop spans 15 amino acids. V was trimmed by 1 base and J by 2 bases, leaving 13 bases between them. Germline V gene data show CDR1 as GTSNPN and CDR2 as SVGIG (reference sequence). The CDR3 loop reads CAWSGLLQFTDTQYF. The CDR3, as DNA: TGTGCCTGGAGTGGACTGCTGCAATTCACAGATACGCAGTATTTT.